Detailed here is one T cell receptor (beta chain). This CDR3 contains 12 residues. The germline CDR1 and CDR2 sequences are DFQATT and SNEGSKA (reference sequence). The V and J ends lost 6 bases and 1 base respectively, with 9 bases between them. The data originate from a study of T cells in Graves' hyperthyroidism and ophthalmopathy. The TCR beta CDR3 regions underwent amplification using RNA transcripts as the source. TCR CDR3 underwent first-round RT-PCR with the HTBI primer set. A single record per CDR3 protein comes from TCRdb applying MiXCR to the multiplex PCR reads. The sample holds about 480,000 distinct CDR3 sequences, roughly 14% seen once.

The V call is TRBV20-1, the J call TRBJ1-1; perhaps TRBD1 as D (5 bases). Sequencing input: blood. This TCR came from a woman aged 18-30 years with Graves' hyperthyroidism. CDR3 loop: CSAPDRNTEAFF. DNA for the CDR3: TGCAGTGCCCCTGACAGGAACACTGAAGCTTTCTTT.